A single sample is the source of the 4 T cell receptor beta chains below, sequenced in a study of post-analysis software for immune sequencing data. The antigens these receptors bind are not known. Unique-molecular-identifier-tagged TCR beta cDNA libraries were used. TCRdb passed the PCR reads through MiXCR, listing each CDR3 protein once. The top ten hold around 1.5% of the sample, which has about 170,000 distinct CDR3 sequences, approximately 30% seen once. Study-wide results and limits: TRBV5-6, TRBV5-1 and TRBV20-1 belonged to a set of roughly 5 TRBV segments that were more frequent in patients than controls.

The sample consisted of blood. The receptors originated from a girl aged 10 to 17 with multiple sclerosis.

This clonotype occurred many times. This rearrangement joins TRBV4-1 to TRBJ2-1; 11 bases align to TRBD2. The CDR3 is made up of 20 amino acids. The germline CDR1 and CDR2 sequences are MGHRA and YSYEKL. The V gene end was trimmed by 0 bases and the J gene end by 4 bases; junction bases not matched to a gene: 14. The DNA for the CDR3 is TGCGCCAGCAGCCAAGAAGTCCCTATAGCGGGAGGGCCAGTGTACAATGAGCAGTTCTTC. Translating gives CASSQEVPIAGGPVYNEQFF.

Remarks on this clonotype: A single base separates this from a much larger clone, so it may be a read error. V is TRBV20-1 and J is TRBJ2-3, with 9 bases identical to TRBD2. Germline values: CDR1 DFQATT, CDR2 SNEGSKA (reference sequence). The CDR3 covers 15 residues. Trimming at V came to 5 bases and at J to 5 bases, leaving 11 bases not matched to a gene. CDR3 coding DNA: TGCAGTGCTGCGCCCGCGGGAGGGCCCGGAGATACGCAGTATTTT. Protein: CSAAPAGGPGDTQYF.

A remark on this clonotype: A much larger clone lies one base from this, so it may be a read error. This sequence joins TRBV6-1 and TRBJ2-7, with 7 bases fitting TRBD2. The CDR3 is made up of 14 amino acids. The ends lost 6 bases at V and 2 bases at J; junction bases unmatched: 7. Germline V CDR1 and CDR2: MNHNS, SASEGT. The CDR3 reads CASRMAGDAYEQYF. The CDR3 DNA follows: TGTGCCAGCAGGATGGCGGGAGACGCCTACGAGCAGTACTTC.

This clonotype appeared a few times. The rearrangement links TRBV15 to TRBJ2-7; the D gene is possibly TRBD1 (7 bases). The CDR3 extends over 14 amino acids. V was clipped by 6 bases and J by 2 bases, with 14 bases between them. Germline V gene lookup returns CDR1 LNHNV and CDR2 YYDKDF (reference sequence). The CDR3: CATRPGGTTYEQYF. As DNA, the CDR3 is TGTGCCACCAGGCCAGGGGGGACGACCTACGAGCAGTACTTC.